This T cell receptor beta chain was recovered during a study of shared clonotypes between healthy human individuals. General observations from the study: Larger estimated richness was generally seen in naive subsets than in memory subsets.

The CDR3 consists of 11 residues. Trimming took off 6 bases at V and 7 bases at J, with 13 bases between the two ends. Germline loops: CDR1 SQVTM, CDR2 ANQGSEA. Replicate sorted-subset PCRs were loaded with around 220 ng DNA, about 31,000 T cell genomes. The repertoire was sequenced with immunoSEQ multiplex PCR; TCRdb's copy has only in-frame clones and lacks some. The profile shows about 2.3 million clones, approximately 90% of them singletons. As to this clone: Its antigen is unknown.

The rearrangement joins TRBV29-1 to TRBJ2-7; D gene ambiguous. Source material: naive CD4+ T cells from PBMCs. As to subset: CD45RA+ positively selected. The sequence came from a man aged 18-30 years in good health. Some clones in this sample may be carry-over from other donors' samples. CDR3 region: CSVHGQGEQYF. The CDR3 DNA is TGCAGCGTCCATGGTCAAGGGGAGCAGTACTTC.